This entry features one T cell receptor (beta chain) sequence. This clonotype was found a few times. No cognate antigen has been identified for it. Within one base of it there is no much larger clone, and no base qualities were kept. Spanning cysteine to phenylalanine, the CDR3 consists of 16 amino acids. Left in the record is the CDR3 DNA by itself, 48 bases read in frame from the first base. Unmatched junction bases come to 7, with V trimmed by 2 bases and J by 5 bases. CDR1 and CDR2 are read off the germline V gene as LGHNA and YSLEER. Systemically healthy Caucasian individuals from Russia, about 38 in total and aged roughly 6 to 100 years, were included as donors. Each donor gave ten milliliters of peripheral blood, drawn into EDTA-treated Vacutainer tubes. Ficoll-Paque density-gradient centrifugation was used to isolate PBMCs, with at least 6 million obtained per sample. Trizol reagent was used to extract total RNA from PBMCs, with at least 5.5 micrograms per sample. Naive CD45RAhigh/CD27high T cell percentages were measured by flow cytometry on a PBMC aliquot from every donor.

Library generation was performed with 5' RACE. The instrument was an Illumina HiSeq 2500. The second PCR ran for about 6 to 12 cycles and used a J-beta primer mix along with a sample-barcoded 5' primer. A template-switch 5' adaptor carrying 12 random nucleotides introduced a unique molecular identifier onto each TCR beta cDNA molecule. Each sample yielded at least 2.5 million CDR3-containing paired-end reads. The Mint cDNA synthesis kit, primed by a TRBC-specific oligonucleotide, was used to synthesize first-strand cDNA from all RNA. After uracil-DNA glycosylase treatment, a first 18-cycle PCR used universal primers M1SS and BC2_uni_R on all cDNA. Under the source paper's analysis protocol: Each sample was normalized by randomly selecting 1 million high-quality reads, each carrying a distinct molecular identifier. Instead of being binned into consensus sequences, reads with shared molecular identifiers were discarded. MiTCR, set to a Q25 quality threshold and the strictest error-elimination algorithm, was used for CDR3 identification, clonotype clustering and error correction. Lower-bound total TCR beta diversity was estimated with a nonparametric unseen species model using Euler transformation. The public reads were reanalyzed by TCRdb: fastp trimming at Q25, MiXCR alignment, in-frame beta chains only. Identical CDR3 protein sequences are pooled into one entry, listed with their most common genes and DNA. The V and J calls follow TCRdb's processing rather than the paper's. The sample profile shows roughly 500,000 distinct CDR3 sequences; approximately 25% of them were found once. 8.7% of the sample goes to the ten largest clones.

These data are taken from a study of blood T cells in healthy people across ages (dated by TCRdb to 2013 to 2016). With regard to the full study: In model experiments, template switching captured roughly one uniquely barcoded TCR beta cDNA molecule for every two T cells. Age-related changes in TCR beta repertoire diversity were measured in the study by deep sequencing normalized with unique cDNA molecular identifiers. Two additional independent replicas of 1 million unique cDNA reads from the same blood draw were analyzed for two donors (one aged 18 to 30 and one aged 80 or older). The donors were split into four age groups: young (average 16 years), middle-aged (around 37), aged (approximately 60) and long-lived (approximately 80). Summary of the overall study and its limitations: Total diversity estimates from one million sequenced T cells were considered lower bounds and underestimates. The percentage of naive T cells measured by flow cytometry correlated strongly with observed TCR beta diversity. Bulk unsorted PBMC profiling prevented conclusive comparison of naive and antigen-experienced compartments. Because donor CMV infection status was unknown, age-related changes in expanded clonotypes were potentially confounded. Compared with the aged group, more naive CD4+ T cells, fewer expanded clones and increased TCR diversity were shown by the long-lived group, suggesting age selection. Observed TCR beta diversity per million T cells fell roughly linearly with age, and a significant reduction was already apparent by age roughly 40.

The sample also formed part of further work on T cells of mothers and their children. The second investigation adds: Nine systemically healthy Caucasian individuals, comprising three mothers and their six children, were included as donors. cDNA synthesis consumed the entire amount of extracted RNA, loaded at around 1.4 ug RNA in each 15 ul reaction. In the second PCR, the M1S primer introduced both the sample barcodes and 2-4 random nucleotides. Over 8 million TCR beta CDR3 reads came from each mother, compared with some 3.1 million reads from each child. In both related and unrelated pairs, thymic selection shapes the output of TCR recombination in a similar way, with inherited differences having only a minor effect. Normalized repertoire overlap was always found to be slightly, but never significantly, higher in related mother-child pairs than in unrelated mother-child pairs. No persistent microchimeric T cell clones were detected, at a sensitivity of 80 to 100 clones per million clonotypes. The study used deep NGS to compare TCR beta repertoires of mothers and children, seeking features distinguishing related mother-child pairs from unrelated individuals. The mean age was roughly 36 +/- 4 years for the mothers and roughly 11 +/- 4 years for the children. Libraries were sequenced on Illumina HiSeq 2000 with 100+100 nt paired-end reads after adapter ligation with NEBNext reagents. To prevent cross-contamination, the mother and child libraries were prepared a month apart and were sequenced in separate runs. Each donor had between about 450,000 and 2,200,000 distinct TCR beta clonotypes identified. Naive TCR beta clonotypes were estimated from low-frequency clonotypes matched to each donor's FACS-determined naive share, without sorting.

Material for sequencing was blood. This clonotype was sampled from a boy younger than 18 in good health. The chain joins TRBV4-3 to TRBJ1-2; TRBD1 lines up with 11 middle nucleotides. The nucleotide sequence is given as TGCGCCAGCAGCCAACAGAGGGACAGGGGGATGTATGGCTACACCTTC. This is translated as CASSQQRDRGMYGYTF.